This T cell receptor (beta chain) was identified during a study of T cell repertoires in cytomegalovirus infection. For the study at large: As its CMV epitopes, the study selected recently identified HLA-C-restricted and well-studied HLA-B-restricted targets. TCR beta signatures that were public indicated CMV infection and matching HLA type. General observations from the study: Dominating the ex vivo response were HLA-C-restricted CMV-specific TCR beta clonotypes. CMV carriers having the relevant HLA were flagged by cumulative public TCR beta family frequency.

After removal of 5 bases from V and 4 bases from J, the junction contained 8 bases not matched to a gene. Germline-derived CDR1 and CDR2 are LGHNA and YNFKEQ. The CDR3 is made up of 15 amino acids. TCRdb redid the calling of the reads with MiXCR, one entry per CDR3 protein. Of approximately 110,000 distinct CDR3 sequences in the sample, roughly 32% are singletons; the top ten hold 58%. There are a few counts of this clonotype. Its antigen is undetermined. The receptor comes from a human donor in good health (CMV status not recorded). Some clones in this sample may be carry-over from other donors' samples. This material consisted of CD8+ T cells from cultured PBMCs, taken from culture after CMV antigen stimulation. The rearrangement links TRBV4-2 to TRBJ1-1, with 9 bases identical to TRBD1. CDR3 protein: CASSDGDREATEAFF. As DNA, the CDR3 is TGTGCCAGCAGCGACGGGGACAGGGAGGCCACTGAAGCTTTCTTT.